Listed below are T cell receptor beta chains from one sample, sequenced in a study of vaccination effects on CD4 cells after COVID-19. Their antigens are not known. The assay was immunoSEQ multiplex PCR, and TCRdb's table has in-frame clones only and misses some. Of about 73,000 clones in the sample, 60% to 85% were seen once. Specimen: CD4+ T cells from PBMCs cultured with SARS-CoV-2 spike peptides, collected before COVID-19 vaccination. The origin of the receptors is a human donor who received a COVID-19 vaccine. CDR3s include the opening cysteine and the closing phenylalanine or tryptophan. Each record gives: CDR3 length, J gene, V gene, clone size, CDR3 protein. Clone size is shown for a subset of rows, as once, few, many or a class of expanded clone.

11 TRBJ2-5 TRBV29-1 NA CSAGLGETQYF
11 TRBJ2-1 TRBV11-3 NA CASQGSDEQFF
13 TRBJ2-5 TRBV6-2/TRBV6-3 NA CASSRQGQETQYF
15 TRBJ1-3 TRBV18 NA CASSPKGTHGNTIYF
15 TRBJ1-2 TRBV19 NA CASRLGTASNYGYTF
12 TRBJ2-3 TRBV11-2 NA CASSPGTDTQYF
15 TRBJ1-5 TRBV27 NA CASSLSAGSNQPQHF
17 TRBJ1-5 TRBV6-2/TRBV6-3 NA CASSYSGGFASNQPQHF
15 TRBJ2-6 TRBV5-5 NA CASTRAGSGANVLTF
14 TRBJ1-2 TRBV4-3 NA CASSQETATYGYTF
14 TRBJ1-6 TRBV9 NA CASSVEAWDSPLHF
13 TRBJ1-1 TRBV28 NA CASSSYFDTEAFF
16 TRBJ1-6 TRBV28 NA CASSLFSDSYNSPLHF
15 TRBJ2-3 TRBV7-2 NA CASSSAGLDTDTQYF
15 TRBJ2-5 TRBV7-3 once CASSLTGAPQETQYF
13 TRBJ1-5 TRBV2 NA CASSDRLGQPQHF
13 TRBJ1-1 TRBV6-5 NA CASSTQEDTEAFF